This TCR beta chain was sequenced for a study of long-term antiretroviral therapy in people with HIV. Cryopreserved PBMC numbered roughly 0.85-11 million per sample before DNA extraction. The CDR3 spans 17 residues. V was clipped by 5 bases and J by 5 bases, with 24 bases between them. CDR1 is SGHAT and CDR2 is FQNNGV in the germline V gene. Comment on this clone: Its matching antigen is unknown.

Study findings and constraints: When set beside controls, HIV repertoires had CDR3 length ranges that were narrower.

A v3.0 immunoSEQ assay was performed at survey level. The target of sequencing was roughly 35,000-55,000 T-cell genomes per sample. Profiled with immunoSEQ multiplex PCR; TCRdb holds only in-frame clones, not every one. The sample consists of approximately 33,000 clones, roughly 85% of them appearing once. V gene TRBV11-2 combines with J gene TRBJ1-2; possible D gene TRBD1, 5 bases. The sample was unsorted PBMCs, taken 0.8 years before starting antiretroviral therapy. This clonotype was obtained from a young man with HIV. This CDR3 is CASSRTIGQGELYGYTF. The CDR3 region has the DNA TGTGCCAGCAGCCGCACGATCGGCCAGGGAGAGTTATATGGCTACACCTTC.